This T cell receptor beta chain was sequenced in a study of blood T cell repertoires in COVID-19. In assigning cohorts, the study relied on participant-reported clinical history. The CDR3 extends over 15 amino acids. The V segment lost 5 bases and the J segment 13 bases; nucleotides outside the gene matches: 17. From germline, CDR1 is KGHSH and CDR2 LQKENI. The protocol was immunoSEQ multiplex PCR, while the TCRdb copy is restricted to in-frame clones and leaves out a portion. The sample consists of about 240,000 clones, approximately 86% of them appearing once. The chain employs TRBV18 and TRBJ1-2; 9 bases are a match to TRBD1. The sequence was collected from a woman aged 35 to 49 with acute COVID-19. Sequencing was carried out using PBMCs or T cells enriched from blood (not recorded which). The CDR3 DNA sequence: TGTGCCAGCTCATCGGCAGGACAGGGGCCGCTTAGTGTCACCTTC. This translates into CASSSAGQGPLSVTF.